These 14 T cell receptor beta chains were sequenced from one sample in a study of T cells in Graves' hyperthyroidism and ophthalmopathy (dated by TCRdb to between 2018 and 2021). The library was prepared using multiplex PCR. Data came from an Illumina HiSeq 2000. Amplification of TCR beta CDR3 regions was carried out from RNA transcripts. The TCR CDR3 was subjected to a first round of RT-PCR using the HTBI primer set and the Qiagen OneStep RT-PCR kit. TCRdb applied fastp at Q25 and MiXCR to the public reads, then kept only in-frame beta chains. Each entry is one CDR3 protein sequence, shown with its most common DNA and genes. Across this sample there are about 500,000 distinct CDR3 sequences, with 16% seen only once. Under 20% of the sample comes from the top ten. The sequenced material came from blood. The source of these receptors is a woman between 18 and 29 years old with Graves' hyperthyroidism.

The CDR3 coding sequence is TGTGCCACCAGCAGAGCCGGCCCCTTAGCGGGACAGTTCTTC. This encodes CATSRAGPLAGQFF. The J gene is TRBJ2-1, the V gene TRBV15, with 8 bases lining up with TRBD2. The ends lost 1 base at V and 13 bases at J; junction bases unmatched: 9. This CDR3 comprises 14 residues. The V gene's germline CDR1 is LNHNV and CDR2 YYDKDF (reference sequence).

This chain uses TRBV12-3 or TRBV12-4 with TRBJ1-2, with TRBD1 matching over 10 bases. The CDR3 has 18 residues. Trimming cost V 7 bases and J 0 bases; bases outside gene matches: 14. CDR3 region: CASTPGTGEIGANYGYTF. Written as DNA, the CDR3 is TGTGCCAGCACCCCCGGGACAGGGGAAATAGGGGCTAACTATGGCTACACCTTC.

The count of this clonotype is one. The rearrangement uses TRBV25-1 and TRBJ2-7, with D perhaps matching TRBD1 or TRBD2 (6 bases each). CDR3 size: 15 residues. Germline loops: CDR1 MGHDK, CDR2 SYGVNS. V shed 3 bases and J shed 7 bases, with 19 bases lying between them. As DNA, the CDR3 is TGTGCCAGCAGTGACCAAGGCCCGGGGGCGAGGGAGCAGTACTTC. Its translation is CASSDQGPGAREQYF.

There are a few counts of this clonotype. The chain couples TRBV5-1 to TRBJ2-3; D gene uncertain. This CDR3 has 17 amino acids. CDR1 and CDR2 from the germline V gene are SGHRS and YFSETQ. Trimming cost V 2 bases and J 2 bases, with 18 bases left between them. The CDR3 nucleotides read TGCGCCAGCAGCTTCCAGGCGAATTCCAAAATCACAGATACGCAGTATTTT. Translating gives CASSFQANSKITDTQYF. The full variable domain, its missing parts supplied by reference TRBV5-1 and TRBJ2-3, is KAGVTQTPRYLIKTRGQQVTLSCSPISGHRSVSWYQQTPGQGLQFLFEYFSETQRNKGNFPGRFSGRQFSNSRSEMNVSTLELGDSALYLCASSFQANSKITDTQYFGPGTRLTVL.

This clonotype was recorded many times. CDR3 nucleotides: TGTGCCAGCAGTGGGGCTAGCGGGGGCTCCTACAATGAGCAGTTCTTC. This translates into CASSGASGGSYNEQFF. The chain combines TRBV6-1 with TRBJ2-1; 10 bases map to TRBD2. CDR1 is MNHNS and CDR2 is SASEGT in the germline V gene. The CDR3 length is 16 residues. V was clipped by 4 bases and J by 0 bases; unmatched bases: 3.

Many counts were recorded for this clonotype. V gene TRBV28 combines with J gene TRBJ1-4; the D gene is possibly TRBD1 (5 bases). V was pared by 3 bases and J by 0 bases, with 14 bases between. CDR1 MDHEN and CDR2 SYDVKM come from the germline V gene. This CDR3 contains 17 residues. In DNA, the CDR3 is TGTGCCAGCAGTTTTTTTGGGGCCGGGGCAACTAATGAAAAACTGTTTTTT. This codes for CASSFFGAGATNEKLFF.

This clonotype has ten or more counts. The V call is TRBV27, the J call TRBJ2-3; 7 bases map to TRBD1. Germline CDR1 reads MNHEY; CDR2 reads SMNVEV (reference sequence). After removal of 1 base from V and 2 bases from J, the junction contained 3 bases not matched to a gene. The CDR3 runs 15 residues. The CDR3 loop reads CASSLLGQNTDTQYF. CDR3 in DNA: TGTGCCAGCAGTTTATTGGGACAGAACACAGATACGCAGTATTTT.

This clonotype occurred a few times. This sequence joins TRBV29-1 and TRBJ2-3; 15 nucleotides match TRBD2. The V gene's germline CDR1 is SQVTM and CDR2 ANQGSEA. V shed 3 bases, J shed 5 bases, and the junction held 3 bases outside the gene matches. The CDR3 contains 15 residues. The CDR3 DNA follows: TGCAGCGTTGAGGGACTAGCGGGGGGTGTAGATACGCAGTATTTT. Translating it yields CSVEGLAGGVDTQYF.

The V gene is TRBV29-1, the J gene TRBJ1-2; D remains unclear. The CDR3 loop spans 12 amino acids. CDR1 and CDR2 (germline): SQVTM, ANQGSEA. Trimming shortened V by 6 bases and J by 0 bases, and 8 bases separated the two germline ends. The CDR3 DNA sequence: TGCAGCGTGGCGCGACCTAACTATGGCTACACCTTC. Translation gives CSVARPNYGYTF.

This clonotype has a handful of counts. The V gene is TRBV7-2, the J gene TRBJ2-7; D might be TRBD1 (5 bases). Trimming removed 2 bases from V and 2 bases from J, with 7 bases in between. CDR3 size: 13 residues. CDR1 SGHTA and CDR2 FQGNSA come from the germline V gene. This CDR3 is CASSLYRTYEQYF. In DNA, the CDR3 is TGTGCCAGCAGCTTATACAGGACCTACGAGCAGTACTTC. Based on the CDR3 plus reference TRBV7-2 and TRBJ2-7, the full variable domain is GAGVSQSPSNKVTEKGKDVELRCDPISGHTALYWYRQSLGQGLEFLIYFQGNSAPDKSGLPSDRFSAERTGGSVSTLTIQRTQQEDSAVYLCASSLYRTYEQYFGPGTRLTVT.

This clonotype came up many times. The rearrangement uses TRBV7-2 and TRBJ2-1; 10 bases are shared with TRBD2. The length of the CDR3 is 20 residues. Per germline, CDR1 SGHTA and CDR2 FQGNSA. With 5 bases clipped from V and 0 bases from J, the junction kept 16 bases outside the gene matches. The CDR3 sequence is CASSHYGLAALPSSYNEQFF. In nucleotides, the CDR3 is TGTGCCAGCAGCCATTATGGACTAGCGGCGTTACCTTCCTCCTACAATGAGCAGTTCTTC.

This clonotype was seen more than once but under ten times. V and J are TRBV18 and TRBJ1-2; a weak D match, TRBD1 (5 bases). Trimming took off 6 bases at V and 0 bases at J, with 14 bases between the two ends. This CDR3 comprises 15 residues. CDR1 is KGHSH and CDR2 is LQKENI in the germline V gene. CDR3 sequence reads: CASSLRDRSNYGYTF. CDR3 DNA: TGTGCCAGCTCGCTCCGGGACCGCTCTAACTATGGCTACACCTTC.

The CDR3, as DNA: TGTGCCAGCAGGCGGACTAGCGGGAAGGAGACCCAGTACTTC. The encoded protein is CASRRTSGKETQYF. The V gene is TRBV6-1, the J gene TRBJ2-5, with TRBD2 matching over 12 bases. The CDR3 length is 14 residues. The germline CDR1 and CDR2 sequences are MNHNS and SASEGT. The ends lost 6 bases at V and 5 bases at J; junction bases unmatched: 4.

This clonotype was counted once. The V gene is TRBV7-2, the J gene TRBJ2-3; possibly TRBD2 for D (6 bases). The CDR3 loop spans 18 amino acids. V lost 0 bases, J lost 5 bases, and 21 bases lay in between. The V gene's germline CDR1 is SGHTA and CDR2 FQGNSA. As DNA, the CDR3 is TGTGCCAGCAGCTTAGCGGTAAGGGCGGGACTCATTCTAGATACGCAGTATTTT. As protein: CASSLAVRAGLILDTQYF.